This T cell receptor (beta chain) was found in a study of blood T cell repertoires in COVID-19. On the study more broadly: The samples span acute and convalescent COVID-19 from the United States, Italy and Spain. T cells, B-cell-depleted T cells, or PBMCs provided the cDNA or gDNA that served as material.

The CDR3 has 14 residues. Trimming shortened V by 0 bases and J by 8 bases, and 13 bases separated the two germline ends. The germline gives CDR1 MGHRA, CDR2 YSYEKL. Recruitment covered fewer than 25 US areas and drew participants whose ages spanned roughly 18 to 89 years. The data were produced by immunoSEQ multiplex PCR, yet TCRdb's version contains in-frame clones alone and is incomplete. In the table there are 320,000 or so clones, around nine tenths of which are singletons. In this sample, this clone turned up many times. The clonotype comes from a man aged 25-40 years who had recovered from COVID-19. Sample: PBMCs or T cells enriched from blood (not recorded which). The chain carries TRBV4-1 and TRBJ1-2; D not resolved. CDR3 sequence: CASSQDFGSWGYTF. The CDR3, as DNA: TGCGCCAGCAGCCAAGATTTCGGGTCGTGGGGCTACACCTTC.